The 13 T cell receptor beta chains listed next were all sequenced from one sample in a study of response to subunit inactivated influenza vaccine. MiXCR, applied by TCRdb to the RT-PCR reads, yields one record per CDR3 protein. The data hold about 780,000 distinct CDR3 sequences, with 18% observed a single time. The input for sequencing was PBMCs from blood, taken about 5 days after vaccination. These receptors were taken from a middle-aged man who received an inactivated influenza vaccine.

This clonotype turned up a few times. This chain joins TRBV5-5 and TRBJ2-3; 7 nucleotides match TRBD2. The CDR3 runs to 16 residues. Germline loops: CDR1 SGHKS, CDR2 YYEKEE (reference sequence). J was trimmed by 6 bases and V by 4 bases; bases with no gene match: 14. CDR3 nucleotides: TGTGCCAGCAGCAAAAACCGCCCGGGGGAGGGGGATACGCAGTATTTT. Amino acids: CASSKNRPGEGDTQYF.

This clonotype has ten or more counts. The chain joins TRBV12-3 or TRBV12-4 to TRBJ2-2, with D perhaps assigned TRBD1 or TRBD2 (5 bases each). This CDR3 spans 15 amino acids. V was trimmed by 5 bases and J by 1 base, leaving 11 bases between them. DNA of the CDR3: TGTGCCAGCAGTCCCCGGGGCCTGAACACCGGGGAGCTGTTTTTT. It codes for CASSPRGLNTGELFF.

The gene calls are TRBV9 and TRBJ2-7; TRBD2 agrees at 10 bases. J lost 7 bases, V lost 2 bases, and 12 bases had no gene match. Germline CDR1 SGDLS, CDR2 YYNGEE. CDR3 length: 16 residues. CDR3 DNA sequence: TGTGCCAGCAGCGTTGAAAGCGGGAGGGCGACGGGGGAGCAGTACTTC. Translated, it gives CASSVESGRATGEQYF. Variable domain in full (rest from reference TRBV9 and TRBJ2-7): DSGVTQTPKHLITATGQRVTLRCSPRSGDLSVYWYQQSLDQGLQFLIQYYNGEERAKGNILERFSAQQFPDLHSELNLSSLELGDSALYFCASSVESGRATGEQYFGPGTRLTVT.

To note about this clonotype: A much larger clone is a single base away; this may be a read error. The rearrangement links TRBV6-2 or TRBV6-3 to TRBJ2-7; D unclear. V was cut by 2 bases and J by 2 bases, with 4 bases left in between. The V gene's germline CDR1 is MNHEY and CDR2 SVGEGT. The CDR3 has 12 residues. Here the CDR3 reads CASSYVPYEQYF. The CDR3 coding sequence is TGTGCCAGCAGTTACGTCCCCTACGAGCAGTACTTC.

This clonotype was observed a handful of times. The V call is TRBV27, the J call TRBJ2-5; possible D gene TRBD2, 6 bases. Germline V gene sequence: CDR1 MNHEY, CDR2 SMNVEV (reference sequence). The CDR3 totals 14 residues. V was shortened by 8 bases and J by 5 bases, with 18 bases between the two germline ends. The CDR3, as DNA: TGTGCCAGCCGGAGGGGCTGGGCGGTCGAGACCCAGTACTTC. Residues: CASRRGWAVETQYF.

The V and J genes are TRBV12-3 or TRBV12-4 and TRBJ2-5; perhaps D is TRBD1 or TRBD2 (6 bases each). The V end was cut by 2 bases, the J end by 7 bases, with 20 bases between. CDR3 length: 16 amino acids. The CDR3 region is CASSLSSGADGGTQYF. The CDR3 DNA sequence: TGTGCCAGCAGTTTATCCTCGGGGGCCGACGGGGGGACCCAGTACTTC.

This clonotype has more than one count but fewer than ten. The chain joins TRBV20-1 to TRBJ2-7; D may be TRBD1 (5 bases). V was pared by 5 bases and J by 3 bases, with 17 bases between. CDR3 size: 14 residues. The germline gives CDR1 DFQATT, CDR2 SNEGSKA (reference sequence). The CDR3 sequence is CSALPGQTLYEQYF. DNA of the CDR3: TGCAGTGCTTTACCCGGACAAACTCTCTACGAGCAGTACTTC.

CDR3 bases: TGTGCCACCAGCAGAGATAGGGAGGTTGGAGAGCAGTTCTTC. It translates to CATSRDREVGEQFF. V is TRBV15 and J is TRBJ2-1, with a weak D call TRBD2 (6 bases). The length of the CDR3 is 14 residues. The V end was cut by 0 bases, the J end by 10 bases, with 13 bases between. In germline, CDR1 is LNHNV, CDR2 YYDKDF (reference sequence).

This clonotype was found many times. The V gene is TRBV4-3, the J gene TRBJ2-1; TRBD2 might be the D (5 bases). The CDR3 length is 16 residues. CDR1 LGHNA and CDR2 YSLEER come from the germline V gene. The V gene lost 4 bases and the J gene lost 3 bases, with 16 bases spanning the gap. In DNA form, the CDR3 reads TGCGCCAGCAGCCCTTTAGCGTCTATGATCTACAATGAGCAGTTCTTC. It yields the protein CASSPLASMIYNEQFF.

V gene TRBV7-2 combines with J gene TRBJ2-1; D is uncertain. Germline-derived CDR1 and CDR2 are SGHTA and FQGNSA. The CDR3 loop spans 14 amino acids. V shed 3 bases and J shed 3 bases, with 9 bases lying between them. The chain's CDR3 is CASSFRLVYNEQFF. For the CDR3, the DNA is TGTGCCAGCAGCTTCCGGCTTGTCTACAATGAGCAGTTCTTC.

There are a few counts of this clonotype. The chain has TRBV7-2 and TRBJ1-3; no clear D gene. This CDR3 is built from 14 residues. Trimming stripped 5 bases from V and 0 bases from J, with 8 bases between. From germline, CDR1 is SGHTA and CDR2 FQGNSA. The CDR3 bases are TGTGCCAGCAGCGACGGGTACTCTGGAAACACCATATATTTT. Its translation: CASSDGYSGNTIYF.

This clonotype has more than one count but fewer than ten. CDR3: CASSQRGVQETQYF. CDR3 coding DNA: TGTGCCAGCAGTCAGCGGGGGGTCCAAGAGACCCAGTACTTC. This rearrangement joins TRBV6-1 to TRBJ2-5, with 9 nucleotides matching TRBD2. There are 14 residues in the CDR3. J lost 1 base, V lost 5 bases, and 2 bases had no gene match. The germline V gene has CDR1 MNHNS and CDR2 SASEGT.

This clonotype occurred a few times. The chain has TRBV29-1 and TRBJ2-7; no clear D gene. Per germline, CDR1 SQVTM and CDR2 ANQGSEA. The V and J ends lost 4 bases and 2 bases respectively, with 6 bases between them. The CDR3 runs to 11 residues. The CDR3 coding sequence is TGCAGCGTTGCGTCCCCCTACGAGCAGTACTTC. It specifies CSVASPYEQYF.